This T cell receptor beta chain originates from a study of T cell changes during pregnancy in multiple sclerosis. With 8 bases clipped from V and 3 bases from J, the junction kept 4 bases outside the gene matches. The V gene's germline CDR1 is MDHEN and CDR2 SYDVKM. This CDR3 region has 15 residues. Only in-frame clones appear in the TCRdb table, and some are missing; sequencing was by immunoSEQ multiplex PCR. The table shows 40,000 or so clones, with roughly nine tenths occurring only once. The material was CD4+ T cells from peripheral blood mononuclear cells, obtained in the first trimester of pregnancy. J is TRBJ2-5 and V is TRBV28; 15 bases match TRBD2. This TCR was recovered from a female donor with multiple sclerosis, enrolled in a pregnancy study. The CDR3 reads CASGLAGGREETQYF. The CDR3 DNA reads as TGTGCCAGCGGACTAGCGGGAGGGCGGGAAGAGACCCAGTACTTC.